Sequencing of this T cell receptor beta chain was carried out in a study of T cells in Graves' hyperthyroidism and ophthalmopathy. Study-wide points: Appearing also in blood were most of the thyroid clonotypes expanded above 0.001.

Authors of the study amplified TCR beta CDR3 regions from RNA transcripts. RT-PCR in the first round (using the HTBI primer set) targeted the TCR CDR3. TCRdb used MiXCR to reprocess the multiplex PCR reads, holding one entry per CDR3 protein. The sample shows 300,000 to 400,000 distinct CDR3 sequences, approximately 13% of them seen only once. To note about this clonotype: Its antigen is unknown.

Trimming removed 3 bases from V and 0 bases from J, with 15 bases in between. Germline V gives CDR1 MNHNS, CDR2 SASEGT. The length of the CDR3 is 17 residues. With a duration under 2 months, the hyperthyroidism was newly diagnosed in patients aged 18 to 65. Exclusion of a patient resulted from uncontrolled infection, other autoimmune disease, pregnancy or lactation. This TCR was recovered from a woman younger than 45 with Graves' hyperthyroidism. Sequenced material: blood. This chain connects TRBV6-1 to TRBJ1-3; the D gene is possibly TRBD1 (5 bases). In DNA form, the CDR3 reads TGTGCCAGCAGTGAGGTTGGGGGACGGTACTCTGGAAACACCATATATTTT. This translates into CASSEVGGRYSGNTIYF.